This T cell receptor (beta chain) was captured in a study of shared clonotypes between healthy human individuals. Donors comprised only Caucasian adults living in Nashville, Tennessee. Sequencing on ten immunoSEQ deep assay plates was performed for unsorted PBMC DNA. Sequencing was performed with immunoSEQ multiplex PCR; in TCRdb, only in-frame clones are kept and a portion is missing. This sample has fewer than 650,000 clones; around 81% occur once, and the top ten carry more than 10%. The V gene's germline CDR1 is ENHRY and CDR2 SYGVKD. This CDR3 region has 13 residues. Between the trimmed V and J ends, which lost 2 bases and 4 bases, there was a span of 7 bases.

The sequence was obtained from a woman in her forties in good health. Some clones in this sample may be carry-over from other donors' samples. The source material was PBMCs. The chain couples TRBV10-3 to TRBJ2-3; D is unresolved. The CDR3 region has the DNA TGTGCCATCAGTGAGCAGGACGCAGATACGCAGTATTTT. Translating it yields CAISEQDADTQYF.